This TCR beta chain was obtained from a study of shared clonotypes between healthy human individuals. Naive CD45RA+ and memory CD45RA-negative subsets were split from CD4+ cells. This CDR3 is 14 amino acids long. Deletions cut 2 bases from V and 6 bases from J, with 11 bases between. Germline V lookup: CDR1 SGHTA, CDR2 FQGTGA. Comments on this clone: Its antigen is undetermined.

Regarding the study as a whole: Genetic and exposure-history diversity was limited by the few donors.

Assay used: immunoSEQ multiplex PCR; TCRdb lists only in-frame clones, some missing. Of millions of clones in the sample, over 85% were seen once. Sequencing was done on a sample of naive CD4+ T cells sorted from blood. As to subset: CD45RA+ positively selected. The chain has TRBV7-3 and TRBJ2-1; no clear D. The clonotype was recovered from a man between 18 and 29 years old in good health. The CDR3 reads CASSLFGGANEQFF. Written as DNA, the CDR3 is TGTGCCAGCAGCTTATTTGGCGGAGCCAATGAGCAGTTCTTC.